The 5 T cell receptor beta chains below all came from one sample that was sequenced in a study of T cells after posttransplantation cyclophosphamide. TCRdb's table, derived via immunoSEQ multiplex PCR, lists solely in-frame clones and lacks some. There are over 25,000 clones in the sample, none observed a single time. The sequenced sample consisted of PBMCs. These receptor sequences come from an older woman in good health, CMV-negative, and a related stem cell transplant donor.

This clone was picked up a small number of times. The gene calls are TRBV30 and TRBJ1-2; 7 positions match TRBD1. This CDR3 spans 13 amino acids. The V gene's germline CDR1 is GTSNPN and CDR2 SVGIG (reference sequence). V shed 7 bases and J 4 bases; nucleotides not matched to a gene: 9. The CDR3 DNA reads as TGTGCCTCAAACCGGGACAGACCCTATGGCTACACCTTC. Residues: CASNRDRPYGYTF.

This clone was seen at least ten times. V usage is TRBV19 and J usage is TRBJ1-2; 8 bases line up with TRBD1. V dropped 6 bases and J dropped 0; count of bases not matched to a gene: 3. The germline V gene encodes CDR1 LNHDA and CDR2 SQIVND (reference sequence). The CDR3 extends over 14 amino acids. CDR3 nucleotides: TGTGCCAGTAGGCGACAGGGGTCTAACTATGGCTACACCTTC. Residues: CASRRQGSNYGYTF.

This clone was picked up many times. This rearrangement joins TRBV6-1 to TRBJ2-3; 7 bases map to TRBD2. V lost 10 bases to trimming and J lost 1 base; unmatched junction nucleotides: 5. This CDR3 is built from 13 residues. The germline CDR1 and CDR2 sequences are MNHNS and SASEGT. CDR3 amino acids: CATSAGGTDTQYF. The DNA for the CDR3 is TGTGCCACCTCGGCGGGAGGCACAGATACGCAGTATTTT.

The chain has TRBV30 and TRBJ2-2, with D perhaps TRBD2 (6 bases). Germline V CDR1 and CDR2: GTSNPN, SVGIG (reference sequence). The CDR3 totals 14 residues. Here the CDR3 reads CAANPGLQLRELFF. The CDR3 DNA sequence: TGTGCTGCCAATCCGGGACTCCAACTGCGGGAGCTGTTTTTT.

This clone was detected a few times. The rearrangement links TRBV12-3 or TRBV12-4 to TRBJ1-3, with TRBD1 matching 9 bases. With 5 bases clipped from V and 2 bases from J, the junction kept 7 bases outside the gene matches. The CDR3 extends over 16 amino acids. In nucleotides, the CDR3 is TGTGCCAGCAGTCCCTGGACAGGGGTGCCTGGAAACACCATATATTTT. Protein product: CASSPWTGVPGNTIYF.